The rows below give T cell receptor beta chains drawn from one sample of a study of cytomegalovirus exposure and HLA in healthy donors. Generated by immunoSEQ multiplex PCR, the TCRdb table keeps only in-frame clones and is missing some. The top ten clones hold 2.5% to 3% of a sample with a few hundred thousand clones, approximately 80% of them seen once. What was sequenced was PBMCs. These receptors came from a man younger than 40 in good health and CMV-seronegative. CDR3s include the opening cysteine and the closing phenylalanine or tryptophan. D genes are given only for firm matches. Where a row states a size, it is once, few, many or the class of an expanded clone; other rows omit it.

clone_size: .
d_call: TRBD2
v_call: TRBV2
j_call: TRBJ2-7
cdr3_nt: TGTGCCAGCAGTGAGGGGCGCGGGGGAAGCTACGAGCAGTACTTC
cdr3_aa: CASSEGRGGSYEQYF

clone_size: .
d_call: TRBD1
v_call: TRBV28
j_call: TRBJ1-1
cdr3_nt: TGTGCCAGCAGGAGTTGGACAGGGTATCTGAACACTGAAGCTTTCTTT
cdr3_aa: CASRSWTGYLNTEAFF

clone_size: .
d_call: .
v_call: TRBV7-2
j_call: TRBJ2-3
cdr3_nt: TGTGCCAGCAGCTTCGAGACTTTCACAGATACGCAGTATTTT
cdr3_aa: CASSFETFTDTQYF

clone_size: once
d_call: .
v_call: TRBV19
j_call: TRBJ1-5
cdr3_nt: TGTGCCAGTAGTGTAACGACAGGTGGAAGACAGCCCCAGCATTTT
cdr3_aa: CASSVTTGGRQPQHF

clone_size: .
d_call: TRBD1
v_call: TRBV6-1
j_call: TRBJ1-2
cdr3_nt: TGTGCCAGCCTCTTTACCTCAGGGGGCTATGGCTACACCTTC
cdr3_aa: CASLFTSGGYGYTF

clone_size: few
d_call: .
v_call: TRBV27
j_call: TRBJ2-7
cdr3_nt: TGTGCCAGCAGTCAGACAGGCGGCGTTCGGAACGAGCAGTACTTC
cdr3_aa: CASSQTGGVRNEQYF

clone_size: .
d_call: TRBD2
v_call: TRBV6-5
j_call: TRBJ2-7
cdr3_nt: TGTGCCAGCAGTTATGGGACTAGCGGGGGACCCTACGAGCAGTACTTC
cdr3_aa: CASSYGTSGGPYEQYF

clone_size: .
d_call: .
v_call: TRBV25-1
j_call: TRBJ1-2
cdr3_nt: TGTGCCAGCAGTGAATATCTGGCAACTGGCTACACCTTC
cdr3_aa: CASSEYLATGYTF

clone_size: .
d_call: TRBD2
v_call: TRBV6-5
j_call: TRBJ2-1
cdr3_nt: TGTGCCAGCAGTTATCCGCGGGGGGGCTCCTACAATGAGCAGTTCTTC
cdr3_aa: CASSYPRGGSYNEQFF

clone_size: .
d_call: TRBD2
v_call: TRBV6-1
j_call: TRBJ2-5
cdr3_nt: TGTGCCAGCAGTGAAGGAACGAGCGGGGTTTCCGAGACCCAGTACTTC
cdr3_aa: CASSEGTSGVSETQYF

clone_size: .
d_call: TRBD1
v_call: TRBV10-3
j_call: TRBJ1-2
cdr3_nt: TGTGCCATCAGTGAGTTAGGGGACAGGGGCGGCTACACCTTC
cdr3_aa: CAISELGDRGGYTF

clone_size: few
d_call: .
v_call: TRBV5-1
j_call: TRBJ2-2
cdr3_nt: TGCGCCAGCAGCTTGGGGCCCAACACCGGGGAGCTGTTTTTT
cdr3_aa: CASSLGPNTGELFF

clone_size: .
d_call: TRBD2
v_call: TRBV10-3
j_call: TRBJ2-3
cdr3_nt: TGTGCCATCAGTGAGCCCAGCGGGGGCAGCACAGATACGCAGTATTTT
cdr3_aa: CAISEPSGGSTDTQYF

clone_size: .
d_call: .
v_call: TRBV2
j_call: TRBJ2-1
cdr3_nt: TGTGCCAGCAGTGATCCTAGCTCGAGCTCCTACAATGAGCAGTTCTTC
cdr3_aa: CASSDPSSSSYNEQFF

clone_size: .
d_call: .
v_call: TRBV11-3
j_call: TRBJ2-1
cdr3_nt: TGTGCCAGCAGCCCCGGGACTCACAATGAGCAGTTCTTC
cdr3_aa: CASSPGTHNEQFF